This T cell receptor (beta chain) is drawn from a study of T cells in Graves' hyperthyroidism and ophthalmopathy (dated by TCRdb to the late 2010s). Background for the entire study: Peripheral blood samples were taken at initial diagnosis, before any treatment was given. The paper describes TCR Vbeta CDR3 sequencing of 140 or so peripheral blood samples, made up of 43 ophthalmopathy patients, over 70 hyperthyroidism patients and about 17 progressor patients. Once sampling was done, hyperthyroidism patients were given methimazole at a starting dose of 30 mg daily, whereas ophthalmopathy patients were given high-dose intravenous methylprednisolone. An independent validation cohort of around 19 hyperthyroidism patients and 17 patients who later progressed to ophthalmopathy tested prospective prediction of ophthalmopathy. To identify distinguishing TCR V-J signatures, a discovery cohort of about a hundred patients was used, comprising fewer than 45 with Graves' ophthalmopathy and around 60 with stable Graves' hyperthyroidism. The approximately 90 discovery patients were randomly split 7:3 into training and test sets. In addition, the study compared T-cell repertoires in thyroid tissue and in blood from several Graves' hyperthyroidism patients.

General findings and caveats noted by the study authors: In cross-validation, a model built on a 13 V-J signature told ophthalmopathy apart from stable hyperthyroidism with just under 90% sensitivity and roughly 82% specificity, and in testing the same model reached 80%/75%. During validation, the model predicted progression to ophthalmopathy a median of around 6 months ahead of onset, with around 65% sensitivity and less than 85% specificity. Most expanded thyroid clonotypes (frequency above 0.001) were also detected in blood, a finding suggesting that blood repertoires may reflect thyroid immune responses. Sample size was not statistically predetermined, and blinding of investigators to group allocation was not performed.

Stable Graves' hyperthyroidism was defined as no progression to ophthalmopathy during 18 months of follow-up. Hyperthyroidism patients were newly diagnosed, had a disease duration of under 2 months, and were aged 18 to 65 years. Any patient with an uncontrolled infection, another autoimmune disease, pregnancy or lactation was excluded. Diagnoses were established on the basis of clinical symptoms, serum thyroxine and TRAb, thyroid ultrasound, and orbital computed tomography. PBMCs were separated from roughly 9.6 ml of fresh peripheral blood using Ficoll-Paque density gradient centrifugation. Total RNA was extracted using Trizol reagent, and RNA quality was assessed on an Agilent 2100 Bioanalyzer. Amplification of TCR beta CDR3 regions was carried out from RNA transcripts. The first round of RT-PCR for the TCR CDR3 was performed with the HTBI primer set and the Qiagen OneStep RT-PCR kit. A second multiplex PCR round built the libraries, followed by size selection and purification. Libraries were sequenced paired-end with 100 bp reads on an Illumina HiSeq2000. Per the original workflow: SOAPnuke was used to process the raw data, with reads discarded if the reads contained adapters or uncalled bases, had a mean Phred below 15, or lacked an exact constant-primer or identifier match. COPE v1.2.5 was used to merge high-quality paired reads, and clonotypes were defined as unique nucleotide sequences. Clonotypes were aligned to IMGT TRBV, TRBD and TRBJ reference segments using MiTCR v1.1. Analysis was restricted to V-J combinations with a frequency above 0.0001, which covered about 99% of repertoires. A TCS score was defined as the ratio of F50 (clonal expansion) to E x V (chaos), with BLOSUM62-based TCRdist applied between CDR3 peptides within each V-J. Welch's t-statistics and random forest reduced 514 V-J features to fewer than 15, which were used in a naive Bayes classifier (R e1071). The public sequencing data were trimmed at Q25 with fastp and processed into clonotypes with MiXCR by TCRdb, which kept only in-frame beta chains. A single entry per CDR3 protein holds the most common genes and DNA from its merged rows. V and J calls and clone size were set by TCRdb, not the authors. The sample table holds about half a million distinct CDR3 sequences, of which more than 20% were seen once. The ten most abundant clones make up less than 30% of the sample.

This clonotype was found many times. Its antigen is unknown. No base quality values were provided; no much bigger clone lies one nucleotide off. The germline V gene gives CDR1 as MDHEN and CDR2 as SYDVKM. The CDR3 starts with the cysteine, ends with the phenylalanine, and has 18 residues. Only the CDR3 region is kept as DNA, spanning 54 bases read in frame from base 1. The junction shows trimming of 4 bases on V and 4 bases on J, plus 25 bases between the germline ends. Here the chain combines TRBV28 and TRBJ1-2; no D gene can be assigned with confidence. The sample taken for sequencing was blood. The source is a man aged 18-30 years with Graves' hyperthyroidism. The CDR3 loop reads CASSYSHPVPGSSYGYTF. The nucleotide sequence is given as TGTGCCAGCAGTTACTCCCATCCGGTACCAGGCTCTTCCTATGGCTACACCTTC.